This paragraph covers one T cell receptor (beta chain) sequence. Between the trimmed V and J ends, which lost 0 bases and 6 bases, there was a span of 21 bases. Germline CDR1 PRHDT, CDR2 FYEKMQ (reference sequence). This CDR3 contains 17 residues. This entry is derived from a study of blood T cell repertoires in COVID-19. As processed by the authors: How many nucleated cells were present was estimated from reference gene primer amplification. The assay was immunoSEQ multiplex PCR, and TCRdb's table has in-frame clones only and misses some. The V and J calls and clone size were taken over from that table, and D and trimming were inferred from the DNA. The sample has about 270,000 clones, about 87% seen once; the top ten hold roughly 4%.

This clonotype was obtained from a woman between 25 and 40 years old with acute COVID-19. V and J are TRBV13 and TRBJ2-7; D is possibly TRBD2 (6 bases). The specimen sequenced was PBMCs or T cells enriched from blood (not recorded which). The CDR3 reads CASSLGLKTRSFSEQYF. The CDR3 region has the DNA TGTGCCAGCAGCTTAGGCCTTAAGACTAGATCTTTTTCCGAGCAGTACTTC.